This T cell receptor (beta chain) was retrieved from a study of human T cells and chemical hapten exposure. V lost 8 bases and J 7 bases, leaving 15 bases between the germline ends. This CDR3 has 13 amino acids. From germline, CDR1 is MNHNY and CDR2 SVGAGI (reference sequence). Ten or more counts support this clonotype. Sample time point: patch test 2, 6 weeks after DPC sensitization. The treatment: therapeutic diphenylcyclopropenone sensitization with weekly scalp DPC. Blood draws came before every patch-test application. Each cDNA molecule in the library carried unique molecular identifiers. One entry per CDR3 protein results from TCRdb running MiXCR on the RACE reads. The table lists fewer than 150,000 distinct CDR3 sequences, 12% of them singletons.

Sample: whole blood, taken in connection with sensitization to the hapten diphenylcyclopropenone (DPC). The chain employs TRBV6-6 and TRBJ2-1; D might be TRBD2 (6 bases). This sequence originates from a woman aged 45-65 years with alopecia areata. Some clones in this sample may be carry-over from other donors' samples. In DNA, the CDR3 is TGTGCCAGCGGACGTGGGGCGGGGAATGAGCAGTTCTTC. Protein: CASGRGAGNEQFF.